This T cell receptor (beta chain) appears in the sequencing data of a study of blood T cell repertoires in COVID-19. Study overall: Acute and convalescent COVID-19 specimens originated in the United States, Italy and Spain. PBMCs, B-cell-depleted T cells, or T cells were the source of the cDNA or gDNA that made up the material.

V trimming: 1 base; J trimming: 7 bases; junction bases outside the gene matches: 6. Germline lookup yields CDR1 LNHDA and CDR2 SQIVND (reference sequence). The CDR3 has 15 residues. Authors' methods: Nucleated cell number was recorded as an estimate derived from reference gene primer amplification. This table comes from immunoSEQ multiplex PCR, and its TCRdb copy is limited to in-frame clones, with some not included. D and trimming were read from the DNA, whereas the V and J calls and clone size are those reported in that table. The table lists 350,000 to 450,000 clones, 65% to 90% of them singletons, with 7.1% in the top ten. Seattle patients were enrolled while actively infected and followed longitudinally.

V is TRBV19 and J is TRBJ1-1, with TRBD1 matching over 10 bases. This receptor was obtained from a woman aged 60-75 years with COVID-19, enrolled during active disease. Sequenced material: peripheral blood. CDR3 loop: CASSIGTGGMGEAFF. For the CDR3, the DNA is TGTGCCAGTAGTATAGGGACAGGGGGTATGGGTGAAGCTTTCTTT.